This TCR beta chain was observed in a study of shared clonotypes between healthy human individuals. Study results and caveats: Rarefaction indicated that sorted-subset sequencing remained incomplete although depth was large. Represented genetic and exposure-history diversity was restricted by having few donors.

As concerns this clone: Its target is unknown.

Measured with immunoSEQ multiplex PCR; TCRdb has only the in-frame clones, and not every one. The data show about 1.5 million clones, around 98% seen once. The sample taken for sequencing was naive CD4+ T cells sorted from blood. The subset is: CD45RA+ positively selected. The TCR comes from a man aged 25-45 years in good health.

This chain's CDR3 is CASSVALSDYEQYF. CDR3 nucleotides: TGTGCCAGCAGCGTAGCCCTATCGGACTACGAGCAGTACTTC. The rearrangement joins TRBV9 to TRBJ2-7; D is ambiguous. This CDR3 comprises 14 residues. The V end was cut by 0 bases, the J end by 3 bases, with 10 bases between. CDR1 and CDR2 (germline): SGDLS, YYNGEE.